This TCR beta chain was recovered during a study of T cell responses to AZD1222 COVID-19 vaccine. Overall study results and limits: None of the repertoires were sampled until the peak T cell response had passed. Seropositive AZD1222 recipients at baseline numbered only six or seven.

This clone was picked up one time. Antigen unknown. This CDR3 contains 14 residues. Germline CDR1 is SGHRS and CDR2 is YFSETQ. The V segment lost 0 bases and the J segment 7 bases; nucleotides outside the gene matches: 3. Here immunoSEQ multiplex PCR was the method, and the copy in TCRdb shows in-frame clones only, minus some. The table includes roughly 56,000 clones, about four fifths detected once. Researchers grouped second doses given at about 4 or about 12 weeks into one pool. The starting material was peripheral blood, obtained 28 days after the second AZD1222 dose. The V gene is TRBV5-1, the J gene TRBJ2-2, with 7 bases aligning to TRBD2. The clonotype comes from an adult who received the AZD1222 COVID-19 vaccine. The CDR3 spells CASSLAGGYGELFF. CDR3 nucleotide sequence: TGCGCCAGCAGCTTGGCGGGGGGTTACGGGGAGCTGTTTTTT.